Following are 24 T cell receptor beta chains from one sample sequenced in a study of identical twins. TCRdb used MiXCR to reprocess the 5' RACE reads, holding one entry per CDR3 protein. The table lists 1.5 million to 2 million distinct CDR3 sequences, around a third of them singletons, with approximately 0.25% in the top ten. Material for sequencing was cord blood. These receptors were taken from a newborn girl in good health.

Comment on this clonotype: At one of its ends the junction is not consistent with the germline gene, which may arise from a read error. This chain uses TRBV10-1 with TRBJ2-7; no clear D gene. This CDR3 spans 11 amino acids. The V gene's germline CDR1 is WNHNN and CDR2 SYGVQD (reference sequence). The CDR3 region has the DNA TGCGCCAGCGGTGAATCAGACGAGCAGTACTTC. Amino acid sequence: CASGESDEQYF.

The CDR3 coding sequence is TGTGCCATCAGCGGACTAGCGGGAGTCAGTGAGCAGTTCTTC. Its protein product is CAISGLAGVSEQFF. The chain uses TRBV10-3 and TRBJ2-1, with 13 bases lining up with TRBD2. V shed 6 bases and J 9 bases; nucleotides not matched to a gene: 5. Germline V gives CDR1 ENHRY, CDR2 SYGVKD. This CDR3 is built from 14 residues.

About this clonotype itself: This may come from a read error, since a much larger clone is one base off. V usage is TRBV6-5 and J usage is TRBJ2-1, with a tentative D call TRBD1 (5 bases). This CDR3 has 16 amino acids. Germline CDR1 reads MNHEY; CDR2 reads SVGAGI. CDR3 region: CASSYWVSGQGNGQFF. The CDR3 nucleotides are TGTGCCAGCAGTTACTGGGTCTCAGGGCAGGGCAATGGGCAGTTCTTC.

This rearrangement joins TRBV29-1 to TRBJ2-5, with TRBD2 matching over 10 bases. V shed 4 bases and J 11 bases; nucleotides not matched to a gene: 7. This CDR3 contains 12 residues. The germline CDR1 and CDR2 sequences are SQVTM and ANQGSEA. CDR3 nucleotides: TGCAGCGTTGGACTAGCGGGCAATGGGCAGTACTTC. Protein sequence: CSVGLAGNGQYF.

This clonotype was counted between two and nine times. This chain links TRBV20-1 with TRBJ1-6; unclear D gene. Looked up from germline, CDR1 is DFQATT and CDR2 is SNEGSKA (reference sequence). The CDR3 covers 16 residues. The V gene lost 0 bases and the J gene lost 0 bases, with 9 bases spanning the gap. The CDR3 DNA sequence: TGCAGTGCTAGAGACGTAAGGAGCTCCTATAATTCACCCCTCCACTTT. This encodes CSARDVRSSYNSPLHF.

This clonotype has more than one count but fewer than ten. The chain employs TRBV3-1 and TRBJ2-7; either TRBD1 or TRBD2 may supply D (6 bases each). Germline CDR1 and CDR2: LGHDT and YNNKEL (reference sequence). The CDR3 extends over 14 amino acids. V was cut by 1 base and J by 7 bases, with 14 bases left in between. The CDR3 bases are TGTGCCAGCAGCCAAGTTGCGACTAGGGGGGAGCAGTACTTC. It codes for CASSQVATRGEQYF.

This clonotype was observed a few times. The chain employs TRBV28 and TRBJ1-5, with 8 bases aligning to TRBD1. Trimming cost V 8 bases and J 6 bases; bases outside gene matches: 9. CDR1 MDHEN and CDR2 SYDVKM come from the germline V gene. This CDR3 spans 14 amino acids. The CDR3 sequence: CASGSRQGSQPQHF. In DNA, the CDR3 is TGTGCCAGCGGCTCCCGACAGGGGAGTCAGCCCCAGCATTTT.

In its sample, this clonotype was seen a few times. The chain employs TRBV20-1 and TRBJ2-2, with D possibly matching TRBD2 (6 bases). CDR1 DFQATT and CDR2 SNEGSKA come from the germline V gene (reference sequence). Trimming took off 5 bases at V and 6 bases at J, with 19 bases between the two ends. The CDR3 is 15 amino acids. The CDR3 DNA follows: TGCAGTGCTGGGAGACTAGTGATTGACGCCGGGGAGCTGTTTTTT. This codes for CSAGRLVIDAGELFF.

This sequence joins TRBV28 and TRBJ2-7, with D possibly matching TRBD1 (7 bases). The J call may not be correct, given that the DNA end is closer to TRBJ2-4. This CDR3 comprises 13 residues. CDR1 and CDR2 (germline): MDHEN, SYDVKM. The CDR3 is CASGQTGRYIQYF. The CDR3 DNA sequence: TGTGCCAGCGGACAGACAGGGAGGTACATTCAGTACTTC.

V and J are TRBV21-1 and TRBJ2-3. TRBV21-1 is a pseudogene locus. CDR3 length: 15 residues. CDR3 sequence reads: CASSKVTIRTGTQYF. The CDR3 DNA reads as TGTGCCAGCAGCAAGGTCACAATCAGAACAGGTACGCAGTATTTT.

This chain connects TRBV15 to TRBJ2-1; D gene uncertain. Trimming left V 4 bases short and J 5 bases short, with 12 bases between. The length of the CDR3 is 14 residues. Per the germline V gene, CDR1 is LNHNV and CDR2 is YYDKDF (reference sequence). CDR3 in amino acids: CATSILDKDNEQFF. The CDR3 DNA reads TGTGCCACCAGCATATTAGACAAGGACAATGAGCAGTTCTTC.

This clonotype was counted at least ten times. The rearrangement uses TRBV10-3 and TRBJ1-2; D is undetermined. The V gene lost 6 bases and the J gene lost 1 base, with 9 bases spanning the gap. In germline, CDR1 is ENHRY, CDR2 SYGVKD. The length of the CDR3 is 13 residues. The CDR3 region is CAIRPDGNYGYTF. CDR3 sequence (DNA): TGTGCCATCAGACCGGACGGTAACTATGGCTACACCTTC.

V usage is TRBV7-6 and J usage is TRBJ2-3, with 9 bases fitting TRBD2. V shed 1 base, J shed 5 bases, and the junction held 19 bases outside the gene matches. This CDR3 comprises 20 residues. Per the germline V gene, CDR1 is SGHVS and CDR2 is FNYEAQ. In DNA form, the CDR3 reads TGTGCCAGCAGCTTAGGAGGTCTAGCGGGGAGTAGAAGAGTTGAAGATACGCAGTATTTT. This gives the protein CASSLGGLAGSRRVEDTQYF.

The J gene is TRBJ2-7, the V gene TRBV5-1; tentative D call: TRBD1 (6 bases). Germline V CDR1 and CDR2: SGHRS, YFSETQ. The CDR3 is made up of 17 amino acids. Trimming stripped 0 bases from V and 0 bases from J, with 16 bases between. CDR3: CASSLAAPRGSSYEQYF. The CDR3 DNA is TGCGCCAGCAGCTTGGCTGCCCCCAGGGGCAGCTCCTACGAGCAGTACTTC.

The CDR3 spells CAISEEGNQPQHF. CDR3 nucleotide sequence: TGTGCCATCAGTGAGGAGGGAAATCAGCCCCAGCATTTT. This chain connects TRBV10-3 to TRBJ1-5; no clear D. Germline CDR1 ENHRY, CDR2 SYGVKD. V lost 2 bases and J 4 bases, leaving 6 bases between the germline ends. CDR3 size: 13 residues.

This chain links TRBV4-2 with TRBJ1-1; D possibly corresponds to TRBD1 (6 bases). Trimming took off 0 bases at V and 0 bases at J, with 11 bases between the two ends. Germline lookup yields CDR1 LGHNA and CDR2 YNFKEQ. This CDR3 has 16 amino acids. CDR3 sequence: CASSQDWNRVNTEAFF. DNA of the CDR3: TGTGCCAGCAGCCAAGATTGGAACAGGGTGAACACTGAAGCTTTCTTT.

This clonotype appeared a few times. This chain joins TRBV21-1 and TRBJ2-7; the table's TRBD2 call for D was not verified on the DNA. TRBV21-1 is labeled a pseudogene. The CDR3 consists of 18 residues. The CDR3 DNA reads TGTGCCAGCAGCAAAGGCCTTCGGGGCGGGAGAAGGTTCTACGAGCAGTACTTC. Its translation: CASSKGLRGGRRFYEQYF.

The V gene is TRBV5-1, the J gene TRBJ2-3, with TRBD1 identical over 7 bases. The CDR3 is 17 residues long. Trimming removed 1 base from V and 1 base from J; junction bases left unmatched: 9. Germline V lookup: CDR1 SGHRS, CDR2 YFSETQ. CDR3 region: CASSLTSTTGGTDTQYF. CDR3 in DNA: TGCGCCAGCAGCTTGACCTCTACTACAGGGGGCACAGATACGCAGTATTTT. Full variable domain (rest looked up from reference TRBV5-1 and TRBJ2-3): KAGVTQTPRYLIKTRGQQVTLSCSPISGHRSVSWYQQTPGQGLQFLFEYFSETQRNKGNFPGRFSGRQFSNSRSEMNVSTLELGDSALYLCASSLTSTTGGTDTQYFGPGTRLTVL.

This clonotype was seen at least ten times. The V and J genes are TRBV5-6 and TRBJ2-3, with 7 nucleotides matching TRBD1. The CDR3 extends over 12 amino acids. Trimming at V came to 4 bases and at J to 6 bases, leaving 2 bases not matched to a gene. Germline V gives CDR1 SGHDT, CDR2 YYEEEE. CDR3: CASSEQGDTQYF. DNA for the CDR3: TGTGCCAGCAGCGAACAGGGGGATACGCAGTATTTT.

The chain joins TRBV28 to TRBJ2-4; TRBD2 aligns across 7 bases. Germline V gene data show CDR1 as MDHEN and CDR2 as SYDVKM. This CDR3 is 14 amino acids long. The junction had 9 bases not matched to a gene; V was cut back by 7 bases and J by 6 bases. For the CDR3, the DNA is TGTGCCAGCACCTCGGGAGGAAGTGTAAACATTCAGTACTTC. Amino acid sequence: CASTSGGSVNIQYF.

As regards this clonotype: Just one base apart from a much larger clone, this may be a read error. The gene calls are TRBV20-1 and TRBJ1-2; TRBD1 matches 7 bases. From germline, CDR1 is DFQATT and CDR2 SNEGSKA (reference sequence). V lost 1 base, J lost 6 bases, and 5 bases stayed unmatched. This CDR3 has 13 residues. The DNA for the CDR3 is TGCAGTGCTAGAGTACAGGGGAACCATGGCTACACCTTC. Translating it yields CSARVQGNHGYTF.

V and J are TRBV2 and TRBJ1-2, with a possible D match to TRBD1 (5 bases). Germline V gives CDR1 SNHLY, CDR2 FYNNEI. The CDR3 covers 17 residues. V lost 3 bases, J lost 0 bases, and 17 bases lay in between. CDR3 protein: CASSESFWGPANYGYTF. As DNA, the CDR3 is TGTGCCAGCAGTGAGAGTTTTTGGGGACCTGCTAACTATGGCTACACCTTC. Supplemented by reference TRBV2 and TRBJ1-2, the full variable domain reads EPEVTQTPSHQVTQMGQEVILRCVPISNHLYFYWYRQILGQKVEFLVSFYNNEISEKSEIFDDQFSVERPDGSNFTLKIRSTKLEDSAMYFCASSESFWGPANYGYTFGSGTRLTVV.

This sequence joins TRBV12-3 or TRBV12-4 and TRBJ1-2, with TRBD1 as a possible D gene (5 bases). V gave up 3 bases and J gave up 7 bases, with 12 bases separating them. This CDR3 has 13 residues. CDR3 sequence reads: CASSFTRARGYTF. CDR3 bases: TGTGCCAGCAGTTTTACCAGGGCACGTGGCTACACCTTC.

The chain recombines TRBV2 with TRBJ2-5, with TRBD2 identical over 10 bases. Germline-derived CDR1 and CDR2 are SNHLY and FYNNEI. The CDR3 contains 17 residues. The ends lost 3 bases at V and 1 base at J; junction bases unmatched: 8. The CDR3 region has the DNA TGTGCCAGCAGTGACCCCCTCCTAGCGGGAGTCCAAGAGACCCAGTACTTC. This sequence encodes CASSDPLLAGVQETQYF.